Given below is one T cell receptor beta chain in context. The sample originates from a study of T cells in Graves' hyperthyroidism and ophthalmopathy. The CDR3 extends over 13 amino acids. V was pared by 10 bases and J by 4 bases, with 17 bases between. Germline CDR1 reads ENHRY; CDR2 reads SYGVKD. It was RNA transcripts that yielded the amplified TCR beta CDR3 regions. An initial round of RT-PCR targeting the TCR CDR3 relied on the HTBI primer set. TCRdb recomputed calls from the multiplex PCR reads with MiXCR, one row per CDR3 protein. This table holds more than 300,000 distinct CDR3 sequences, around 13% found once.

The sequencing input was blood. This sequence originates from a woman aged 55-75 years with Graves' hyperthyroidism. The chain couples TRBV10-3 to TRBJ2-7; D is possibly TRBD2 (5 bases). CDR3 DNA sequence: TGTGCCACCGGAACTAGTTCGGGGTACGAGCAGTACTTC. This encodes CATGTSSGYEQYF.